The 25 T cell receptor beta chains reported below all come from one sample, sequenced in a study of T cell responses to AZD1222 COVID-19 vaccine. The data were produced by immunoSEQ multiplex PCR, yet TCRdb's version contains in-frame clones alone and is incomplete. The sample lists tens of thousands of clones; 60% to 85% were seen once. Sequenced material: peripheral blood, taken 28 days after the second AZD1222 dose. These receptors all come from an adult who received the AZD1222 COVID-19 vaccine.

The chain carries TRBV6-1 and TRBJ2-7; 10 bases align to TRBD1. The V and J ends lost 4 bases and 6 bases, in that order; junction bases with no gene match: 12. Germline CDR1 MNHNS, CDR2 SASEGT. The CDR3 totals 16 residues. In DNA, the CDR3 is TGTGCCAGCAGTGTGGCCGGGACAGGGGTTCTTTTCGAGCAGTACTTC. Translation gives CASSVAGTGVLFEQYF.

This clone was counted only a few times. The chain couples TRBV5-1 to TRBJ1-1, with D unclear. The CDR3 has 15 amino acids. Germline V gene lookup returns CDR1 SGHRS and CDR2 YFSETQ. V shed 2 bases and J shed 0 bases, with 11 bases lying between them. The CDR3, as DNA: TGCGCCAGCAGCTTCACAGCATCCCTGAACACTGAAGCTTTCTTT. Amino acids: CASSFTASLNTEAFF.

V gene TRBV18 combines with J gene TRBJ2-7, with TRBD1 matching 7 bases. The CDR3 is 14 amino acids. The trim removed 2 bases at V and 6 bases at J, leaving 7 bases unmatched. From germline, CDR1 is KGHSH and CDR2 LQKENI. The chain's CDR3 is CASSPSGTAREQYF. DNA for the CDR3: TGTGCCAGCTCACCAAGTGGGACAGCACGCGAGCAGTACTTC.

This clone has more than one count but fewer than ten. The rearrangement links TRBV28 to TRBJ1-4, with 7 bases matching TRBD1. Trimming at V came to 5 bases and at J to 6 bases, leaving 6 bases not matched to a gene. The V gene's germline CDR1 is MDHEN and CDR2 SYDVKM. This CDR3 contains 14 residues. The CDR3 sequence is CASSRGLRYEKLFF. CDR3 bases: TGTGCCAGCAGTAGGGGGCTTAGGTATGAAAAACTGTTTTTT.

The chain links TRBV27 to TRBJ2-7; 12 positions match TRBD2. V gave up 7 bases and J gave up 0 bases; unmatched junction bases: 16. This CDR3 spans 19 amino acids. Germline CDR1 MNHEY, CDR2 SMNVEV (reference sequence). CDR3 loop: CASIPRTSGTYRSSYEQYF. CDR3 nucleotide sequence: TGTGCCAGCATTCCTCGGACTAGCGGGACTTACAGGAGCTCCTACGAGCAGTACTTC.

This chain connects TRBV7-3 to TRBJ2-1; D unresolved. Trimming shortened V by 3 bases and J by 10 bases, and 13 bases separated the two germline ends. The germline V gene has CDR1 SGHTA and CDR2 FQGTGA. The CDR3 loop spans 13 amino acids. CDR3 sequence reads: CASSFLGRGEQFF. For the CDR3, the DNA is TGTGCCAGCAGCTTCCTTGGGCGAGGAGAGCAGTTCTTC.

The chain employs TRBV3-1 (or the pseudogene TRBV3-2) and TRBJ2-1; no definite D call. Trimming pared 4 bases from V and 0 bases from J, leaving 7 bases between. This CDR3 contains 14 residues. From germline, CDR1 is LGHDT and CDR2 YNNKEL (reference sequence). The CDR3 region is CASSPVYSYNEQFF. The CDR3, as DNA: TGTGCCAGCAGCCCCGTATACTCCTACAATGAGCAGTTCTTC.

This clone was found once. The V and J genes are TRBV28 and TRBJ1-1; D not resolved. This CDR3 region has 11 residues. The V gene lost 3 bases and the J gene lost 4 bases, with 3 bases spanning the gap. Germline CDR1 is MDHEN and CDR2 is SYDVKM. The CDR3 here is CASSFFTEAFF. The CDR3 bases are TGTGCCAGCAGTTTCTTCACTGAAGCTTTCTTT.

The chain carries TRBV27 and TRBJ2-7, with 7 bases aligning to TRBD1. CDR1 and CDR2 from the germline V gene are MNHEY and SMNVEV (reference sequence). CDR3 length: 14 residues. J gave up 7 bases and V 5 bases, and 11 bases lay outside the gene matches. CDR3 protein: CASSPSRQGGEQYF. The CDR3 region has the DNA TGTGCCAGCAGTCCGTCACGACAGGGTGGGGAGCAGTACTTC.

The rearrangement joins TRBV19 to TRBJ1-5; a weak D match, TRBD1 (5 bases). The CDR3 is 13 amino acids. Germline assignment: CDR1 LNHDA and CDR2 SQIVND (reference sequence). Trimming stripped 6 bases from V and 7 bases from J, with 13 bases between. The CDR3 coding sequence is TGTGCCAGTAGCTGGGGGGTGAGCCAGCCCCAGCATTTT. Translating it yields CASSWGVSQPQHF. Full variable domain (remainder filled in from reference TRBV19 and TRBJ1-5): DGGITQSPKYLFRKEGQNVTLSCEQNLNHDAMYWYRQDPGQGLRLIYYSQIVNDFQKGDIAEGYSVSREKKESFPLTVTSAQKNPTAFYLCASSWGVSQPQHFGDGTRLSIL.

This clone was recorded a few times. This sequence joins TRBV28 and TRBJ1-6, with D unresolved. The germline gives CDR1 MDHEN, CDR2 SYDVKM. V was clipped by 6 bases and J by 9 bases, with 12 bases between them. The CDR3 is made up of 13 amino acids. Written as DNA, the CDR3 is TGTGCCAGCAGACGGACCCCCCCTTCACCCCTCCACTTT. It translates to CASRRTPPSPLHF.

This clone showed up just a few times. The chain has TRBV10-1 and TRBJ2-7; D possibly matches TRBD1 or TRBD2 (5 bases each). The V gene's germline CDR1 is WNHNN and CDR2 SYGVQD (reference sequence). The CDR3 covers 15 residues. The ends were cut back, 3 bases at V and 2 bases at J, with 14 bases in the middle. The CDR3 DNA sequence: TGCGCCAGCAGTGATGGCGGGCAGGGCACCTACGAGCAGTACTTC. Translating it yields CASSDGGQGTYEQYF.

The chain couples TRBV7-2 to TRBJ1-2, with TRBD1 as a possible D gene (5 bases). V was pared by 6 bases and J by 6 bases, with 23 bases between. This CDR3 region has 16 residues. CDR1 is SGHTA and CDR2 is FQGNSA in the germline V gene. The CDR3 region has the DNA TGTGCCAGCAGTAACATGCAGGGTGCTTTAGGCGATGGCTACACCTTC. This codes for CASSNMQGALGDGYTF.

This chain links TRBV6-1 with TRBJ1-6; no clear D. In germline, CDR1 is MNHNS, CDR2 SASEGT. Trimming removed 2 bases from V and 6 bases from J, with 14 bases in between. The CDR3 extends over 16 amino acids. The chain's CDR3 is CASSESAGLLNSPLHF. CDR3 sequence (DNA): TGTGCCAGCAGTGAATCAGCCGGGCTCCTTAATTCACCCCTCCACTTT.

The chain employs TRBV7-2 and TRBJ2-3; 7 bases match TRBD1. Unmatched junction bases numbered 11, after V lost 5 bases and J lost 6 bases. The CDR3 spans 15 residues. Germline-derived CDR1 and CDR2 are SGHTA and FQGNSA. The CDR3 DNA sequence: TGTGCCAGCAGCGATTGGGGGACAGTCCAGGATACGCAGTATTTT. Its protein product is CASSDWGTVQDTQYF.

The chain joins TRBV11-2 to TRBJ2-1; 8 bases map to TRBD1. Germline CDR1 and CDR2: SGHAT and FQNNGV. CDR3 length: 15 residues. Unmatched junction bases numbered 8, after V lost 6 bases and J lost 4 bases. Here the CDR3 DNA reads TGTGCCAGCAGTTTATATACAGGGGGTTACAATGAGCAGTTCTTC. Translation: CASSLYTGGYNEQFF.

The table lists this clone with a few counts. The rearrangement links TRBV5-6 to TRBJ1-1, with 9 bases aligning to TRBD1. Germline V CDR1 and CDR2: SGHDT, YYEEEE. The V and J ends lost 5 bases and 3 bases, in that order; junction bases with no gene match: 11. CDR3 size: 16 residues. CDR3 nucleotides: TGTGCCAGCAGGGGCCGGGACAGGGCGGAAGACACTGAAGCTTTCTTT. The encoded protein is CASRGRDRAEDTEAFF.

The sample holds one count of this clone. The chain carries TRBV9 and TRBJ1-5, with 10 bases lining up with TRBD1. Trimming took 3 bases from V and 6 from J; bases not matched to a gene: 3. CDR3 size: 14 residues. Per the germline V gene, CDR1 is SGDLS and CDR2 is YYNGEE. CDR3 nucleotides: TGTGCCAGCAGCGGGTGGGACAGGGGTCAGCCCCAGCATTTT. It encodes CASSGWDRGQPQHF.

This sequence joins TRBV6-1 and TRBJ1-1; D remains unclear. The germline gives CDR1 MNHNS, CDR2 SASEGT. V was clipped by 0 bases and J by 1 base, with 15 bases between them. CDR3 length: 17 residues. CDR3 DNA sequence: TGTGCCAGCAGTGAAGCGCAGTGGGCCTGGGAGAACACTGAAGCTTTCTTT. Translation: CASSEAQWAWENTEAFF.

CDR3 DNA: TGCGCCAGCAGGTCCGACCCTAATGGCAATCAGCCCCAGCATTTT. As protein: CASRSDPNGNQPQHF. The chain is built from TRBV5-1 and TRBJ1-5; no firm D call. The V and J ends lost 5 bases and 2 bases respectively, with 14 bases between them. The CDR3 has 15 amino acids. Germline values: CDR1 SGHRS, CDR2 YFSETQ.

V gene TRBV3-1 (or the pseudogene TRBV3-2) combines with J gene TRBJ2-2; D not certain. V was pared by 6 bases and J by 1 base, with 3 bases between. The CDR3 covers 12 residues. CDR1 is LGHDT, CDR2 YNNKEL, per germline (reference sequence). The CDR3 nucleotides read TGTGCCAGCAGGGAGAACACCGGGGAGCTGTTTTTT. It specifies CASRENTGELFF.

This chain connects TRBV7-2 to TRBJ2-7; D gene ambiguous. CDR1 SGHTA and CDR2 FQGNSA come from the germline V gene. V lost 6 bases and J lost 4, with 16 bases in between. The CDR3 spans 14 residues. The CDR3 region has the DNA TGTGCCAGCAGGCCTTACCTTTTTGGTTACGAGCAGTACTTC. As protein: CASRPYLFGYEQYF.

V is TRBV19 and J is TRBJ1-4, with TRBD1 as a possible D gene (6 bases). The CDR3 sequence is 15 residues long. V was cut by 6 bases and J by 4 bases, with 15 bases left in between. The germline gives CDR1 LNHDA, CDR2 SQIVND (reference sequence). The CDR3 DNA sequence: TGTGCCAGTAGCCCACAGGGTAATGGTAATGAAAAACTGTTTTTT. Its protein product is CASSPQGNGNEKLFF.

This clone was recorded a few times. V gene TRBV14 combines with J gene TRBJ2-2; D perhaps matches TRBD1 (5 bases). Germline V gene data show CDR1 as SGHDN and CDR2 as FVKESK. V lost 0 bases and J lost 9, with 20 bases in between. The CDR3 covers 17 residues. In DNA, the CDR3 is TGTGCCAGCAGCCAAGACTTTGGAAGGGTAGGGGCAAGGGAGCTGTTTTTT. Its protein product is CASSQDFGRVGARELFF.

The chain is built from TRBV5-1 and TRBJ1-1; D unresolved. This CDR3 contains 14 residues. The V end was cut by 4 bases, the J end by 4 bases, with 14 bases between. Per the germline V gene, CDR1 is SGHRS and CDR2 is YFSETQ. Written as DNA, the CDR3 is TGCGCCAGCAGCGTAACAATCGGAGGCACTGAAGCTTTCTTT. Translated: CASSVTIGGTEAFF.